This T cell receptor (beta chain) was captured by sequencing in a study of T-cell memory formation after mild COVID-19. Regarding the study as a whole: The appearance of some responding clones in pre-infection memory suggested that cross-reactive memory joined. Balance between CD4 and CD8 was seen in clones contracting day 15 to 85, and a CD4+ lean was seen in later expanders.

The ends lost 3 bases at V and 2 bases at J; junction bases unmatched: 8. Germline CDR1 and CDR2: MGHRA and YSYEKL. The CDR3 has 16 residues. Remarks on this clonotype: No antigen is known for it.

TCRdb processed the 5' RACE reads anew with MiXCR; each CDR3 protein has one entry. Among 400,000 to 500,000 distinct CDR3 sequences listed, roughly 20% were seen once. The chain carries TRBV4-1 and TRBJ2-3; TRBD1 matches 7 bases. Sequenced sample: PBMCs or a T cell subset sorted from them (not recorded which). This TCR was recovered from an adult woman who had mild COVID-19 (a few samples of this study predate the infection). Cell type and time point are not known. The CDR3: CASSQVGQADTDTQYF. CDR3 DNA: TGCGCCAGCAGCCAGGTCGGACAGGCCGACACAGATACGCAGTATTTT.